This is a list of T cell receptor beta chains from one sample in a study of T cell responses to AZD1222 COVID-19 vaccine. Profiling relied on immunoSEQ multiplex PCR, and the TCRdb table lists in-frame clones only, not all of them. The sample lists about 140,000 clones, 80% to 95% occurring once. The sample was peripheral blood, taken on day 0 of AZD1222 vaccination. These receptors all stem from an adult in good health. CDR3s include the opening cysteine and the closing phenylalanine or tryptophan. The D gene is left open where the match is weak. Rows give clone size only sometimes, using once, few, many, or a class for an expanded clone.

V gene: TRBV9; J gene: TRBJ2-1; D gene: TRBD2; clone size: -; CDR3 DNA: TGTGCCAGCAGCGTAGGAGGGACTACTAAGGTCAATGAGCAGTTCTTC; CDR3 protein: CASSVGGTTKVNEQFF
V gene: TRBV7-8; J gene: TRBJ1-2; D gene: -; clone size: -; CDR3 DNA: TGTGCCAGCAGCTTAACGGCAAAGTGGGGCTACACCTTC; CDR3 protein: CASSLTAKWGYTF
V gene: TRBV27; J gene: TRBJ1-4; D gene: -; clone size: once; CDR3 DNA: TGTGCCAGCAGTTTATTCGGAGCAACTAATGAAAAACTGTTTTTT; CDR3 protein: CASSLFGATNEKLFF
V gene: TRBV5-1; J gene: TRBJ2-5; D gene: -; clone size: -; CDR3 DNA: TGCGCCAGCAGGGTGGCCGACCCCCAAGAGACCCAGTACTTC; CDR3 protein: CASRVADPQETQYF
V gene: TRBV27; J gene: TRBJ1-6; D gene: -; clone size: -; CDR3 DNA: TGTGCCAGCAGTTTCTCCCGCAATTCACCCCTCCACTTT; CDR3 protein: CASSFSRNSPLHF
V gene: TRBV6-5; J gene: TRBJ1-3; D gene: -; clone size: -; CDR3 DNA: TGTGCCAGCAGTTACGCGGTAGGGGGTGGAAACACCATATATTTT; CDR3 protein: CASSYAVGGGNTIYF
V gene: TRBV5-6; J gene: TRBJ2-3; D gene: -; clone size: -; CDR3 DNA: TGTGCCAGCAGCTTGGACGACGGGGGATTCTCTAGCACAGATACGCAGTATTTT; CDR3 protein: CASSLDDGGFSSTDTQYF
V gene: TRBV5-3; J gene: TRBJ2-5; D gene: -; clone size: few; CDR3 DNA: TGTGCCAGAAGCTTGTGGCTAGCAGAGATCCAAGAGACCCAGTACTTC; CDR3 protein: CARSLWLAEIQETQYF
V gene: TRBV20-1; J gene: TRBJ1-5; D gene: -; clone size: -; CDR3 DNA: TGCAGTGCTAGTCGTCAGGATCGCAATCAGCCCCAGCATTTT; CDR3 protein: CSASRQDRNQPQHF
V gene: TRBV19; J gene: TRBJ2-1; D gene: TRBD1; clone size: -; CDR3 DNA: TGTGCCAGTAGTATTAGGACAGGGGTAGGAAATGAGCAGTTCTTC; CDR3 protein: CASSIRTGVGNEQFF
V gene: TRBV21-1; J gene: TRBJ1-1; D gene: -; clone size: -; CDR3 DNA: TGTGCCAGCAGCGGGCGCGGGATCCCTCCAATGAACACTGAAGCTTTCTTT; CDR3 protein: CASSGRGIPPMNTEAFF
V gene: TRBV19; J gene: TRBJ2-7; D gene: -; clone size: -; CDR3 DNA: TGTGCCAGTAGTATTACGAGCGACCTAAGGATCTACGAGCAGTACTTC; CDR3 protein: CASSITSDLRIYEQYF
V gene: TRBV3-1/TRBV3-2; J gene: TRBJ1-1; D gene: -; clone size: -; CDR3 DNA: TGTGCCAGCAGCCATCTTTGGGCGCCTAACACTGAAGCTTTCTTT; CDR3 protein: CASSHLWAPNTEAFF
V gene: TRBV6-5; J gene: TRBJ1-6; D gene: TRBD1; clone size: -; CDR3 DNA: TGTGCCAGCAGGTACACAGGGGGTTCGAATTCACCCCTCCACTTT; CDR3 protein: CASRYTGGSNSPLHF
V gene: TRBV18; J gene: TRBJ1-5; D gene: -; clone size: -; CDR3 DNA: TGTGCCAGCTCACGGGACGGGGCGAGCAATCAGCCCCAGCATTTT; CDR3 protein: CASSRDGASNQPQHF
V gene: TRBV2; J gene: TRBJ2-7; D gene: -; clone size: -; CDR3 DNA: TGTGCCAGCAGTGAACGGCAAGAGGGTCTGGGCAACTTC; CDR3 protein: CASSERQEGLGNF
V gene: TRBV7-9; J gene: TRBJ2-3; D gene: TRBD2; clone size: once; CDR3 DNA: TGTGCCAGCAGCTTTAGAGCGGGAGCATATACGCAGTATTTT; CDR3 protein: CASSFRAGAYTQYF
V gene: TRBV20-1; J gene: TRBJ1-1; D gene: -; clone size: -; CDR3 DNA: TGCAGCCCTGTGGGGGGCACTGAAGCTTTCTTT; CDR3 protein: CSPVGGTEAFF
V gene: TRBV6-6; J gene: TRBJ2-7; D gene: -; clone size: -; CDR3 DNA: TGTGCCAGCAGTTACGACCAGTCCTCCAACGAGCAGTACTTC; CDR3 protein: CASSYDQSSNEQYF
V gene: TRBV7-7; J gene: TRBJ2-2; D gene: TRBD2; clone size: -; CDR3 DNA: TGTGCCAGCAGCTTAGCGGTGGCGGGAGGGCCCGGGGAGCTGTTTTTT; CDR3 protein: CASSLAVAGGPGELFF
V gene: TRBV19; J gene: TRBJ2-1; D gene: TRBD1; clone size: once; CDR3 DNA: TGTGCCAGTAGTATCCTGACAGGGGGGTTGTTCTTC; CDR3 protein: CASSILTGGLFF
V gene: TRBV7-2; J gene: TRBJ1-2; D gene: -; clone size: -; CDR3 DNA: TGTGCCAGCACTCTAGCCTTGGGAGGGGGCTACACCTTC; CDR3 protein: CASTLALGGGYTF
V gene: TRBV27; J gene: TRBJ1-4; D gene: -; clone size: -; CDR3 DNA: TGTGCCAGCAGTTTATCGGGCCGCCAGGATGAAAAACTGTTTTTT; CDR3 protein: CASSLSGRQDEKLFF
V gene: TRBV4-2; J gene: TRBJ1-1; D gene: -; clone size: -; CDR3 DNA: TGTGCCAGCAGTGGTGAGGAGAACACTGAAGCTTTCTTT; CDR3 protein: CASSGEENTEAFF
V gene: TRBV5-8; J gene: TRBJ2-4; D gene: -; clone size: once; CDR3 DNA: TGTGCCAGCAGCTTGTTTAGCATAGCCAAAAACATTCAGTACTTC; CDR3 protein: CASSLFSIAKNIQYF
V gene: TRBV11-3; J gene: TRBJ2-1; D gene: -; clone size: -; CDR3 DNA: TGTGCCAGCAGCCCCAGCAGGAGCCCTTCCTACAATGAGCAGTTCTTC; CDR3 protein: CASSPSRSPSYNEQFF
V gene: TRBV11-2; J gene: TRBJ1-2; D gene: TRBD1; clone size: -; CDR3 DNA: TGTGCCAGCAGCCCCTGGGACAGCTATGGCTACACCTTC; CDR3 protein: CASSPWDSYGYTF
V gene: TRBV10-3; J gene: TRBJ2-1; D gene: TRBD1; clone size: -; CDR3 DNA: TGTGCCATCAGGACGGGACAGGAAAACAATGAGCAGTTCTTC; CDR3 protein: CAIRTGQENNEQFF
V gene: TRBV19; J gene: TRBJ1-1; D gene: -; clone size: -; CDR3 DNA: TGTGCCAGTAGTACCTCCGGAGGGTTGATAGTAGGCACTGAAGCTTTCTTT; CDR3 protein: CASSTSGGLIVGTEAFF
V gene: TRBV6-5; J gene: TRBJ1-1; D gene: -; clone size: few; CDR3 DNA: TGTGCCAGCAGTCCCCGGGACCGGGGCAACACTGAAGCTTTCTTT; CDR3 protein: CASSPRDRGNTEAFF
V gene: TRBV6-5; J gene: TRBJ1-1; D gene: -; clone size: -; CDR3 DNA: TGTGCCAGCAGGGTAGGGGGGAACACTGAAGCTTTCTTT; CDR3 protein: CASRVGGNTEAFF
V gene: TRBV6-5; J gene: TRBJ2-7; D gene: TRBD1; clone size: -; CDR3 DNA: TGTGCCAGCAGTTACGGGCAAACAGGGGGGCTTCGGGAGCAGTACTTC; CDR3 protein: CASSYGQTGGLREQYF
V gene: TRBV19; J gene: TRBJ2-7; D gene: TRBD1; clone size: -; CDR3 DNA: TGTGCCAGTAGTATGGGACAGGGGATATACGAGCAGTACTTC; CDR3 protein: CASSMGQGIYEQYF
V gene: TRBV27; J gene: TRBJ1-5; D gene: -; clone size: -; CDR3 DNA: TGTGCCAGCAGTTTACTGGGGAGCAATCAGCCCCAGCATTTT; CDR3 protein: CASSLLGSNQPQHF
V gene: TRBV10-3; J gene: TRBJ2-7; D gene: -; clone size: once; CDR3 DNA: TGTGCCATCAGTGACCGAGACTACGAGCAGTACTTC; CDR3 protein: CAISDRDYEQYF
V gene: TRBV6-2/TRBV6-3; J gene: TRBJ1-1; D gene: TRBD1; clone size: -; CDR3 DNA: TGTGCCAGCAGTTACTACAGGGGAATGGCGGTCACTGAAGCTTTCTTT; CDR3 protein: CASSYYRGMAVTEAFF
V gene: TRBV15; J gene: TRBJ2-1; D gene: TRBD2; clone size: once; CDR3 DNA: TGTGCCACCAGCTTCATAGTGGAAGCGGGAGTAGGTAATGAGCAGTTCTTC; CDR3 protein: CATSFIVEAGVGNEQFF
V gene: TRBV5-1; J gene: TRBJ1-5; D gene: -; clone size: -; CDR3 DNA: TGCGCCAGCAGCCCAGGGTGGCAACCCAATCAGCCCCAGCATTTT; CDR3 protein: CASSPGWQPNQPQHF
V gene: TRBV19; J gene: TRBJ1-2; D gene: -; clone size: -; CDR3 DNA: TGTGCCAGTAGTATGAACAGGGACTATGGCTACACCTTC; CDR3 protein: CASSMNRDYGYTF
V gene: TRBV18; J gene: TRBJ1-6; D gene: -; clone size: -; CDR3 DNA: TGTGCCAGCTCACGTGAAGGGACGTACTCACCCCTCCACTTT; CDR3 protein: CASSREGTYSPLHF
V gene: TRBV9; J gene: TRBJ1-1; D gene: -; clone size: -; CDR3 DNA: TGTGCCAGCAGCGTAGGCCAGGGTGGCACTGAAGCTTTCTTT; CDR3 protein: CASSVGQGGTEAFF
V gene: TRBV6-6; J gene: TRBJ2-7; D gene: TRBD2; clone size: -; CDR3 DNA: TGTGCCAGCAGGACGACTAGCGGGGGGAATTCCTACGAGCAGTACTTC; CDR3 protein: CASRTTSGGNSYEQYF
V gene: TRBV11-1; J gene: TRBJ2-1; D gene: -; clone size: -; CDR3 DNA: TGTGCCAGCAGCTTAGGTTTGAGGGCGGGGCCCGGAGAGCAGTTCTTC; CDR3 protein: CASSLGLRAGPGEQFF
V gene: TRBV7-6; J gene: TRBJ1-2; D gene: -; clone size: -; CDR3 DNA: TGTGCCAGCAGCTTGGGCATCCGGGACACCCATGGCTACACCTTC; CDR3 protein: CASSLGIRDTHGYTF
V gene: TRBV7-3; J gene: TRBJ2-1; D gene: TRBD2; clone size: once; CDR3 DNA: TGTGCCAGCAGCCCTACTAGCGGGAGCGGTAGTGAGCAGTTCTTC; CDR3 protein: CASSPTSGSGSEQFF
V gene: TRBV5-8; J gene: TRBJ2-1; D gene: -; clone size: -; CDR3 DNA: TGTGCCAGCAGAACCGAGACTTACTACGGCAATGAGCAGTTCTTC; CDR3 protein: CASRTETYYGNEQFF
V gene: TRBV5-1; J gene: TRBJ2-7; D gene: -; clone size: -; CDR3 DNA: TGCGCCAGCAGCTTACAGATTAGCTCCTACGAGCAGTACTTC; CDR3 protein: CASSLQISSYEQYF
V gene: TRBV29-1; J gene: TRBJ2-5; D gene: -; clone size: -; CDR3 DNA: TGCAGCGCTATGGGGGATTTTGAGACCCAGTACTTC; CDR3 protein: CSAMGDFETQYF